The 31 T cell receptor beta chains below all came from one sample that was sequenced in a study of blood T cell repertoires in COVID-19. The method was immunoSEQ multiplex PCR; TCRdb's version includes in-frame clones alone and lacks a portion of them. This sample has more than 350,000 clones; 70% to 90% occur once, and the top ten carry 3%. The sequencing sample was made of peripheral blood. The receptors stem from a woman younger than 45 with COVID-19, enrolled during active disease.

The chain recombines TRBV29-1 with TRBJ2-7, with 9 bases aligning to TRBD1. Germline values: CDR1 SQVTM, CDR2 ANQGSEA. The ends lost 7 bases at V and 3 bases at J; junction bases unmatched: 4. The CDR3 loop spans 12 amino acids. The CDR3 is CSATDRGYEQYF. The DNA for the CDR3 is TGCAGCGCTACGGACAGGGGCTACGAGCAGTACTTC.

The CDR3 loop reads CASSDPGQGVYQETQYF. Here the CDR3 DNA reads TGTGCCAGCAGCGACCCGGGGCAGGGGGTGTACCAAGAGACCCAGTACTTC. This rearrangement joins TRBV9 to TRBJ2-5, with 7 bases lining up with TRBD1. The CDR3 loop spans 17 amino acids. V lost 3 bases and J lost 0; bases outside the gene matches: 11. Germline CDR1 is SGDLS and CDR2 is YYNGEE.

The count of this clone is one. The genes are TRBV7-9 and TRBJ1-5, with TRBD1 matching 10 bases. CDR3 size: 16 residues. The V and J ends lost 3 bases and 9 bases, in that order; junction bases with no gene match: 11. The germline V gene encodes CDR1 SEHNR and CDR2 FQNEAQ (reference sequence). As DNA, the CDR3 is TGTGCCAGCAGCTTGGTTCTAGGACAGGGGGAGGTGCCCCAGCATTTT. This sequence encodes CASSLVLGQGEVPQHF. Based on the CDR3 plus reference TRBV7-9 and TRBJ1-5, the full variable domain is DTGVSQNPRHKITKRGQNVTFRCDPISEHNRLYWYRQTLGQGPEFLTYFQNEAQLEKSRLLSDRFSAERPKGSFSTLEIQRTEQGDSAMYLCASSLVLGQGEVPQHFGDGTRLSIL.

The DNA for the CDR3 is TGTGCCAGCAGCCAAGGGACAGTAAACTCCTACGAGCAGTACTTC. This translates into CASSQGTVNSYEQYF. This rearrangement joins TRBV4-2 to TRBJ2-7, with TRBD1 as a possible D gene (6 bases). The CDR3 has 15 amino acids. Germline CDR1 and CDR2: LGHNA and YNFKEQ. With 1 base removed from V and 0 bases from J, the gap between germline ends came to 10 bases.

The DNA of the CDR3 is TGTGCCAGCAGCCTTCGAGGACTAGCGGGGAAAGATACGCAGTATTTT. Encoded protein: CASSLRGLAGKDTQYF. The V gene is TRBV5-4, the J gene TRBJ2-3, with 12 nucleotides matching TRBD2. The trim removed 4 bases at V and 5 bases at J, leaving 8 bases unmatched. The CDR3 contains 16 residues. Germline values: CDR1 SGHNT, CDR2 YYREEE (reference sequence).

The sample holds one count of this clone. The chain joins TRBV27 to TRBJ1-6, with 7 bases aligning to TRBD1. Germline V gene data show CDR1 as MNHEY and CDR2 as SMNVEV (reference sequence). With 5 bases clipped from V and 4 bases from J, the junction kept 5 bases outside the gene matches. The CDR3 runs to 15 residues. The DNA for the CDR3 is TGTGCCAGCAGTCCTCCGGGACAGTATAATTCACCCCTCCACTTT. The encoded protein is CASSPPGQYNSPLHF.

The chain recombines TRBV10-3 with TRBJ1-1; D perhaps matches TRBD1 (5 bases). The germline V and J ends were trimmed by 4 bases and 1 base, with 13 bases remaining between them. CDR3 length: 15 amino acids. The germline V gene encodes CDR1 ENHRY and CDR2 SYGVKD. The CDR3 DNA follows: TGTGCCATCAGTGCGGGGGAGGCTACGAACACTGAAGCTTTCTTT. Translated, it gives CAISAGEATNTEAFF.

Details on this clone: Within the sample, other DNA sequences also encode this same CDR3. J is TRBJ2-5 and V is TRBV9, with 10 positions matching TRBD2. Germline trimming cut 0 bases from V and 5 bases from J; bases unmatched to any gene: 7. The CDR3 is 16 residues long. The V gene's germline CDR1 is SGDLS and CDR2 YYNGEE. The CDR3 here is CASSVEASGSWETQYF. The CDR3 DNA sequence: TGTGCCAGCAGCGTAGAGGCTAGCGGGAGCTGGGAGACCCAGTACTTC.

The chain uses TRBV7-9 and TRBJ1-6; 8 bases map to TRBD1. J gave up 7 bases and V 3 bases, and 2 bases lay outside the gene matches. Germline CDR1 SEHNR, CDR2 FQNEAQ (reference sequence). The CDR3 is 14 amino acids. The CDR3 region has the DNA TGTGCCAGCAGCTTCCAGGGGGCCAATTCACCCCTCCACTTT. Amino acid sequence: CASSFQGANSPLHF.

The V call is TRBV5-4, the J call TRBJ2-1, with D maybe TRBD2 (7 bases). The ends were cut back, 1 base at V and 4 bases at J, with 12 bases in the middle. This CDR3 contains 15 residues. CDR1 and CDR2 from the germline V gene are SGHNT and YYREEE (reference sequence). The CDR3 sequence: CASSLLGGRYNEQFF. CDR3 in DNA: TGTGCCAGCAGCTTGTTGGGGGGGCGGTACAATGAGCAGTTCTTC.

The chain has TRBV5-1 and TRBJ1-1, with TRBD1 matching over 7 bases. The CDR3 has 12 amino acids. J was trimmed by 10 bases and V by 4 bases; bases with no gene match: 7. Germline CDR1 SGHRS, CDR2 YFSETQ. The CDR3 loop is CASSPRTGGAFF. The CDR3 DNA sequence: TGCGCCAGCAGCCCCCGGACAGGAGGAGCTTTCTTT.

This chain's CDR3 is CASSPMRGSPLHF. Here the CDR3 DNA reads TGTGCCAGCAGCCCCATGCGAGGCTCACCCCTCCACTTT. This rearrangement joins TRBV5-6 to TRBJ1-6, with D unresolved. Germline-derived CDR1 and CDR2 are SGHDT and YYEEEE. The CDR3 is 13 amino acids. Trimming removed 4 bases from V and 10 bases from J, with 12 bases in between. The variable domain in full, with the rest retrieved from reference TRBV5-6 and TRBJ1-6, is DAGVTQSPTHLIKTRGQQVTLRCSPKSGHDTVSWYQQALGQGPQFIFQYYEEEERQRGNFPDRFSGHQFPNYSSELNVNALLLGDSALYLCASSPMRGSPLHFGNGTRLTVT.

CDR3 sequence: CASSVAGLSGNIQYF. The CDR3 nucleotides read TGTGCCAGCAGCGTAGCTGGGCTAAGCGGGAACATTCAGTACTTC. The chain recombines TRBV9 with TRBJ2-4; D possibly corresponds to TRBD2 (6 bases). Germline assignment: CDR1 SGDLS and CDR2 YYNGEE. CDR3 length: 15 residues. With 0 bases removed from V and 7 bases from J, the gap between germline ends came to 14 bases.

The chain combines TRBV7-2 with TRBJ2-7; TRBD1 agrees at 10 bases. This CDR3 has 14 amino acids. Germline-derived CDR1 and CDR2 are SGHTA and FQGNSA. V lost 6 bases, J lost 7 bases, and 9 bases stayed unmatched. Here the CDR3 DNA reads TGTGCCAGCAGTTCAGGGACAGGGGTTCGGGAGCAGTACGTC. Amino acids: CASSSGTGVREQYV.

J is TRBJ1-2 and V is TRBV18; D remains ambiguous. CDR3 length equals 20 residues. The V gene's germline CDR1 is KGHSH and CDR2 LQKENI. V lost 3 bases and J lost 8, with 34 bases in between. CDR3 sequence: CASSPREVIGWSREYIGYTF. The CDR3 coding sequence is TGTGCCAGCTCACCCCGCGAGGTAATTGGCTGGAGTCGGGAGTACATCGGCTACACCTTC.

J is TRBJ1-1 and V is TRBV9; D not certain. The ends were cut back, 4 bases at V and 4 bases at J, with 17 bases in the middle. This CDR3 has 15 amino acids. Germline lookup yields CDR1 SGDLS and CDR2 YYNGEE. Written as DNA, the CDR3 is TGTGCCAGCAGCCTTAGTGGGGTAGCGGGCACTGAAGCTTTCTTT. Its translation: CASSLSGVAGTEAFF.

This clone was detected only once. The chain combines TRBV6-2 or TRBV6-3 with TRBJ2-7; tentatively, D is TRBD2 (5 bases). CDR1 is MNHEY and CDR2 is SVGEGT in the germline V gene. Trimming removed 6 bases from V and 2 bases from J, with 11 bases in between. The CDR3 is made up of 13 amino acids. CDR3 sequence: CASSRGPAYEQYV. CDR3 nucleotides: TGTGCCAGCAGCAGAGGGCCCGCCTACGAGCAGTACGTC.

The rearrangement joins TRBV30 to TRBJ2-5; 15 positions match TRBD2. Germline V CDR1 and CDR2: GTSNPN, SVGIG (reference sequence). J gave up 0 bases and V 0 bases, and 14 bases lay outside the gene matches. This CDR3 region has 21 residues. In nucleotides, the CDR3 is TGTGCCTGGAGTGTACCCCTCAGGACTAGCGGGGGGGCGTTGTACCAAGAGACCCAGTACTTC. It is translated as CAWSVPLRTSGGALYQETQYF.

The V and J genes are TRBV5-6 and TRBJ1-5; 7 positions match TRBD1. Germline loops: CDR1 SGHDT, CDR2 YYEEEE. CDR3 length: 17 residues. After removal of 4 bases from V and 6 bases from J, the junction contained 16 bases not matched to a gene. This CDR3 is CASSRMGDMTGFQPQHF. The CDR3 DNA follows: TGTGCCAGCAGCCGCATGGGGGATATGACAGGGTTTCAGCCCCAGCATTTT. Based on the CDR3 plus reference TRBV5-6 and TRBJ1-5, the full variable domain is DAGVTQSPTHLIKTRGQQVTLRCSPKSGHDTVSWYQQALGQGPQFIFQYYEEEERQRGNFPDRFSGHQFPNYSSELNVNALLLGDSALYLCASSRMGDMTGFQPQHFGDGTRLSIL.

The chain links TRBV6-5 to TRBJ1-2; TRBD1 agrees at 10 bases. Germline V gene data show CDR1 as MNHEY and CDR2 as SVGAGI. The CDR3 is 16 amino acids. After removal of 2 bases from V and 0 bases from J, the junction contained 3 bases not matched to a gene. CDR3 coding DNA: TGTGCCAGCAGTTACGGGACAGGGGCGGCTAACTATGGCTACACCTTC. This gives the protein CASSYGTGAANYGYTF.

The chain couples TRBV19 to TRBJ2-7, with 8 bases that match TRBD2. Germline V gene data show CDR1 as LNHDA and CDR2 as SQIVND (reference sequence). This CDR3 has 14 residues. J lost 2 bases, V lost 1 base, and 1 base had no gene match. CDR3 region: CASSIVRGAYEQYF. The CDR3 nucleotides read TGTGCCAGTAGTATAGTGCGGGGGGCCTACGAGCAGTACTTC.

This chain uses TRBV19 with TRBJ2-1; unclear D gene. V was trimmed by 3 bases and J by 9 bases, leaving 12 bases between them. This CDR3 has 13 residues. The germline V gene encodes CDR1 LNHDA and CDR2 SQIVND (reference sequence). CDR3 loop: CASSIVIYGEQFF. In DNA, the CDR3 is TGTGCCAGTAGTATTGTGATTTACGGTGAGCAGTTCTTC.

The chain links TRBV3-1 (or the pseudogene TRBV3-2) to TRBJ1-6, with a possible D match to TRBD1 (6 bases). V gave up 3 bases and J gave up 10 bases, with 7 bases separating them. The germline gives CDR1 LGHDT, CDR2 YNNKEL (reference sequence). The CDR3 loop spans 12 amino acids. CDR3 residues: CASSHQGSPLHF. The CDR3 region has the DNA TGTGCCAGCAGCCATCAGGGGTCACCCCTCCACTTT.

This clone appeared a single time. The chain employs TRBV24-1 and TRBJ1-2; 8 bases are shared with TRBD1. Trimming cost V 4 bases and J 7 bases; bases outside gene matches: 7. The CDR3 runs 14 residues. In germline, CDR1 is KGHDR, CDR2 SFDVKD. The CDR3 bases are TGTGCCACCAGTGACCCCGGACAGGGTTCTGGCTACACCTTC. Its translation is CATSDPGQGSGYTF.

The chain couples TRBV9 to TRBJ2-1, with 7 bases lining up with TRBD1. This CDR3 spans 17 amino acids. J lost 3 bases, V lost 6 bases, and 15 bases had no gene match. Germline V gene data show CDR1 as SGDLS and CDR2 as YYNGEE. CDR3 coding DNA: TGTGCCAGCACCCCGGGACAGCGAACGAACATCTACAATGAGCAGTTCTTC. This encodes CASTPGQRTNIYNEQFF.

The chain uses TRBV11-2 and TRBJ2-5; the D gene is possibly TRBD1 (5 bases). Per germline, CDR1 SGHAT and CDR2 FQNNGV. The CDR3 covers 14 residues. V gave up 5 bases and J gave up 5 bases, with 15 bases separating them. CDR3 DNA: TGTGCCAGCAGCCTCGGGCCTAGGGGTGAGACCCAGTACTTC. This encodes CASSLGPRGETQYF.

CDR3 loop: CASSLGLRVAGELFF. In nucleotides, the CDR3 is TGTGCCAGCAGCTTGGGACTGAGGGTGGCCGGGGAGCTGTTTTTT. The J gene is TRBJ2-2, the V gene TRBV11-3, with D perhaps TRBD2 (6 bases). The germline gives CDR1 SGHNT, CDR2 YENEEA. Trimming removed 3 bases at V and 6 bases at J, with 14 bases between. The length of the CDR3 is 15 residues.

J is TRBJ2-1 and V is TRBV5-1; D perhaps matches TRBD1 (5 bases). CDR1 is SGHRS and CDR2 is YFSETQ in the germline V gene. The ends were cut back, 1 base at V and 7 bases at J, with 15 bases in the middle. CDR3 length equals 15 residues. The CDR3 region is CASSLNIVAGNEQFF. The CDR3, as DNA: TGCGCCAGCAGCTTGAATATAGTAGCAGGGAATGAGCAGTTCTTC.

The rearrangement links TRBV27 to TRBJ2-5; no clear D gene. CDR1 MNHEY and CDR2 SMNVEV come from the germline V gene (reference sequence). V was clipped by 0 bases and J by 5 bases, with 19 bases between them. The CDR3 length is 17 residues. The CDR3 sequence is CASSLSPPTHLRETQYF. The DNA for the CDR3 is TGTGCCAGCAGTTTATCCCCCCCAACTCACCTCCGGGAGACCCAGTACTTC.

The CDR3 DNA follows: TGTGCCAGCAGCAGGGACAGGGGGCTTAATGAGCAGTTCTTC. Translation: CASSRDRGLNEQFF. The chain has TRBV11-3 and TRBJ2-1; 12 bases fit TRBD1. The CDR3 covers 14 residues. V shed 5 bases, J shed 7 bases, and the junction held 3 bases outside the gene matches. Per the germline V gene, CDR1 is SGHNT and CDR2 is YENEEA. The whole variable domain, remainder taken from reference TRBV11-3 and TRBJ2-1, is EAGVVQSPRYKIIEKKQPVAFWCNPISGHNTLYWYLQNLGQGPELLIRYENEEAVDDSQLPKDRFSAERLKGVDSTLKIQPAELGDSAVYLCASSRDRGLNEQFFGPGTRLTVL.

V usage is TRBV5-1 and J usage is TRBJ2-1; 15 bases align to TRBD2. CDR1 is SGHRS and CDR2 is YFSETQ in the germline V gene. With 3 bases clipped from V and 1 base from J, the junction kept 5 bases outside the gene matches. CDR3 length equals 18 residues. As DNA, the CDR3 is TGCGCCAGCAGCTCCGCGGGACTAGCGGGGGGATCCTACAATGAGCAGTTCTTC. Translation gives CASSSAGLAGGSYNEQFF.